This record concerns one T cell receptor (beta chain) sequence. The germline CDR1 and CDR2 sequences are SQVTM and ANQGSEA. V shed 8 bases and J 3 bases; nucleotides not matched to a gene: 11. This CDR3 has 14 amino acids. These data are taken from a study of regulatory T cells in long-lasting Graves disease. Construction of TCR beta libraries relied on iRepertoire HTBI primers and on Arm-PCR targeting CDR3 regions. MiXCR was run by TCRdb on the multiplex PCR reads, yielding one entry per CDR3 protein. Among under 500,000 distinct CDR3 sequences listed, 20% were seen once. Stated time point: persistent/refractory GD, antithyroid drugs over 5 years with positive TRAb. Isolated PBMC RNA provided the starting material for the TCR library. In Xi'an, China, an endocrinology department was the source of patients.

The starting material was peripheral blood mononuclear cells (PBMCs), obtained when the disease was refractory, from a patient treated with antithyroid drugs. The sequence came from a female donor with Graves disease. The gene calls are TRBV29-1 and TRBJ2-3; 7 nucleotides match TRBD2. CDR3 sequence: CSPMTGGGTDTQYF. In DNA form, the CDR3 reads TGCAGCCCCATGACGGGGGGAGGTACAGATACGCAGTATTTT.